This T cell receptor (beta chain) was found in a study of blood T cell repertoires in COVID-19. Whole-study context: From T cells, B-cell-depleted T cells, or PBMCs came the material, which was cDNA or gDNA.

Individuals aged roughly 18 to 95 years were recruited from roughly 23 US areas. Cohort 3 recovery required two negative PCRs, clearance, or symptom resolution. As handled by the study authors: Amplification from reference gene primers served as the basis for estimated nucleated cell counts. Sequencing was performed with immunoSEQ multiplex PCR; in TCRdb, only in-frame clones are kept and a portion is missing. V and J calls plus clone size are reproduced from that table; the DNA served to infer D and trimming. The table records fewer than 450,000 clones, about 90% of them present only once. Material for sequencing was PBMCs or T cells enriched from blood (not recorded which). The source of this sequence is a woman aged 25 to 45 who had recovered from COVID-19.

The DNA for the CDR3 is TGTGCCAGCAGCCCCGCCCTGGGGCCTGACGCTGAAGCTTTCTTT. Its protein is CASSPALGPDAEAFF. The V call is TRBV28, the J call TRBJ1-1, with D perhaps TRBD1 (5 bases). The V gene lost 6 bases and the J gene lost 6 bases, with 20 bases spanning the gap. This CDR3 spans 15 amino acids. CDR1 and CDR2 (germline): MDHEN, SYDVKM.